The 32 T cell receptor beta chains listed next were all sequenced from one sample in a study of blood T cell repertoires in COVID-19. Profiled with immunoSEQ multiplex PCR; TCRdb holds only in-frame clones, not every one. The sample has about 4,900 clones; about nine tenths are singletons. Sequenced sample: peripheral blood. These TCRs come from a human donor in a cohort sampled during active COVID-19.

In its sample, this clone was seen once. The V and J genes are TRBV6-2 or TRBV6-3 and TRBJ1-5; 7 bases line up with TRBD1. This CDR3 spans 16 amino acids. With V trimmed by 4 bases and J by 6 bases, 12 bases remained unmatched. Germline V gene sequence: CDR1 MNHEY, CDR2 SVGEGT. CDR3 sequence (DNA): TGTGCCAGCAGTTCGGGACAGATGTTTGTCAGTCAGCCCCAGCATTTT. Translation: CASSSGQMFVSQPQHF.

V gene TRBV6-5 combines with J gene TRBJ2-5; TRBD1 agrees at 9 bases. The CDR3 contains 14 residues. V lost 7 bases to trimming and J lost 4 bases; unmatched junction nucleotides: 7. Germline CDR1 reads MNHEY; CDR2 reads SVGAGI. This CDR3 reads CASTPHRGRETQYF. In DNA, the CDR3 is TGTGCCAGCACCCCCCACAGGGGGCGAGAGACCCAGTACTTC.

This clone was detected only a few times. This rearrangement joins TRBV6-2 or TRBV6-3 to TRBJ1-5; 8 bases are shared with TRBD1. Germline V gene data show CDR1 as MNHEY and CDR2 as SVGEGT. With 6 bases clipped from V and 3 bases from J, the junction kept 7 bases outside the gene matches. The CDR3 totals 15 residues. Here the CDR3 DNA reads TGTGCCAGCAGCGCAGGGGGCTTTAACAATCAGCCCCAGCATTTT. Amino acids: CASSAGGFNNQPQHF.

The chain joins TRBV3-1 (or the pseudogene TRBV3-2) to TRBJ2-3, with no clear D. Germline V gene sequence: CDR1 LGHDT, CDR2 YNNKEL (reference sequence). The germline V and J ends were trimmed by 4 bases and 1 base, with 9 bases remaining between them. The CDR3 totals 14 residues. The CDR3 DNA follows: TGTGCCAGCAGCCTCCAAACACGCACAGATACGCAGTATTTT. It is translated as CASSLQTRTDTQYF.

The rearrangement joins TRBV19 to TRBJ1-2; D unclear. The V and J ends lost 10 bases and 3 bases respectively, with 15 bases between them. Germline V gene lookup returns CDR1 LNHDA and CDR2 SQIVND (reference sequence). CDR3 length: 13 amino acids. CDR3 coding DNA: TGTGCCACAGAGCGGGTCGGCGACTATGGCTACACCTTC. It specifies CATERVGDYGYTF.

The chain combines TRBV4-2 with TRBJ2-7; D possibly corresponds to TRBD2 (5 bases). CDR1 and CDR2 (germline): LGHNA, YNFKEQ. The V and J ends lost 0 bases and 4 bases respectively, with 16 bases between them. CDR3 length: 16 amino acids. The CDR3 reads CASSQERWRRTYEQYF. The DNA for the CDR3 is TGTGCCAGCAGCCAAGAAAGGTGGAGGAGGACTTACGAGCAGTACTTC.

The chain couples TRBV5-1 to TRBJ1-3; no definite D call. CDR1 SGHRS and CDR2 YFSETQ come from the germline V gene. The germline V and J ends were trimmed by 0 bases and 0 bases, with 13 bases remaining between them. This CDR3 is 17 amino acids long. The CDR3 region has the DNA TGCGCCAGCAGCTTGGATTTCGCACGGAGCTCTGGAAACACCATATATTTT. It is translated as CASSLDFARSSGNTIYF.

This clone was counted only a few times. This sequence joins TRBV7-2 and TRBJ2-3; 9 positions agree with TRBD2. Germline V gene data show CDR1 as SGHTA and CDR2 as FQGNSA. J gave up 4 bases and V 7 bases, and 12 bases lay outside the gene matches. CDR3 length: 16 residues. CDR3 sequence reads: CASTLRAGGAADTQYF. DNA of the CDR3: TGTGCCAGCACCCTTAGGGCGGGGGGGGCCGCAGATACGCAGTATTTT.

The V call is TRBV6-5, the J call TRBJ1-3; D is possibly TRBD1 (5 bases). V lost 2 bases and J lost 1, with 6 bases in between. CDR3 length: 14 residues. Germline V gives CDR1 MNHEY, CDR2 SVGAGI. The CDR3 bases are TGTGCCAGCAGTTACCGGGGGTCTGGAAACACCATATATTTT. Encoded protein: CASSYRGSGNTIYF.

The J gene is TRBJ2-7, the V gene TRBV5-1; the match to TRBD1 covers 7 bases. Germline V gene lookup returns CDR1 SGHRS and CDR2 YFSETQ. Trimming cost V 0 bases and J 4 bases; bases outside gene matches: 4. The CDR3 is made up of 14 amino acids. The CDR3, as DNA: TGCGCCAGCAGCTTGGCGGGACAGCCTTACGAGCAGTACTTC. Translated, it gives CASSLAGQPYEQYF.

CDR3: CASSLEALNTGELFF. CDR3 DNA sequence: TGCGCCAGCAGCTTAGAAGCCTTGAACACCGGGGAGCTGTTTTTT. The J gene is TRBJ2-2, the V gene TRBV5-1; the D is unclear. Germline CDR1 is SGHRS and CDR2 is YFSETQ. The CDR3 is made up of 15 amino acids. V lost 2 bases and J lost 1, with 9 bases in between.

The chain has TRBV5-1 and TRBJ1-1; no reliable D call. V was shortened by 4 bases and J by 0 bases, with 7 bases between the two germline ends. CDR3 length equals 13 residues. Germline CDR1 is SGHRS and CDR2 is YFSETQ. The CDR3 reads CASSLYLNTEAFF. The CDR3 region has the DNA TGCGCCAGCAGCCTGTACTTGAACACTGAAGCTTTCTTT.

This chain joins TRBV30 and TRBJ1-1, with unresolved D. V dropped 4 bases and J dropped 1 base, with 19 bases sitting between them. CDR1 and CDR2 (germline): GTSNPN, SVGIG (reference sequence). The CDR3 length is 16 residues. The CDR3 loop is CAWTDRAAVRNTEAFF. DNA for the CDR3: TGTGCCTGGACCGATAGGGCAGCGGTTAGGAACACTGAAGCTTTCTTT.

This rearrangement joins TRBV10-1 to TRBJ2-3; tentative D call: TRBD1 (6 bases). V was shortened by 3 bases and J by 1 base, with 11 bases between the two germline ends. CDR3 length: 15 residues. The germline V gene has CDR1 WNHNN and CDR2 SYGVQD (reference sequence). The CDR3 coding sequence is TGCGCCAGCAGTGACTTCAGGGGCCGCACAGATACGCAGTATTTT. It yields the protein CASSDFRGRTDTQYF.

This chain links TRBV5-1 with TRBJ2-5; possible D gene TRBD1, 5 bases. CDR1 and CDR2 (germline): SGHRS, YFSETQ. V was shortened by 0 bases and J by 5 bases, with 11 bases between the two germline ends. The CDR3 covers 14 residues. CDR3 residues: CASSLEGWDETQYF. CDR3 nucleotide sequence: TGCGCCAGCAGCTTGGAGGGGTGGGATGAGACCCAGTACTTC.

V gene TRBV4-3 combines with J gene TRBJ1-1; TRBD1 is a possible D gene (6 bases). Germline V gene data show CDR1 as LGHNA and CDR2 as YSLEER. V was trimmed by 2 bases and J by 8 bases, leaving 12 bases between them. The CDR3 extends over 13 amino acids. CDR3 region: CASSQNRVGEAFF. CDR3 nucleotide sequence: TGCGCCAGCAGCCAAAACAGGGTTGGGGAAGCTTTCTTT.

This rearrangement joins TRBV7-6 to TRBJ2-1, with a possible D match to TRBD1 (6 bases). V was cut by 5 bases and J by 5 bases, with 10 bases left in between. From germline, CDR1 is SGHVS and CDR2 FNYEAQ. This CDR3 region has 13 residues. The CDR3 DNA is TGTGCCAGCAGCCCTACAGGGAACAATGAGCAGTTCTTC. Translated: CASSPTGNNEQFF.

V and J are TRBV30 and TRBJ1-1; 8 bases are shared with TRBD1. Trimming removed 3 bases from V and 2 bases from J; junction bases left unmatched: 20. The CDR3 is 19 amino acids. The germline V gene encodes CDR1 GTSNPN and CDR2 SVGIG (reference sequence). The CDR3 region has the DNA TGTGCCTGGAGGTCCCGGACAGGGATTATATCGCGCCGAAACACTGAAGCTTTCTTT. Translating gives CAWRSRTGIISRRNTEAFF.

The rearrangement uses TRBV23-1 and TRBJ2-1, with D maybe TRBD2 (6 bases). TRBV23-1 belongs to the ORF category, with a function that is uncertain. The length of the CDR3 is 13 residues. V was trimmed by 5 bases and J by 3 bases, leaving 8 bases between them. CDR3 in amino acids: CASSRDFYNEQFF. In nucleotides, the CDR3 is TGCGCCAGCAGTAGGGACTTCTACAATGAGCAGTTCTTC.

This chain connects TRBV9 to TRBJ1-1; 7 bases fit TRBD1. The J segment lost 0 bases and the V segment lost 4 bases, leaving 3 bases of the junction unmatched. This CDR3 spans 14 amino acids. Germline CDR1 SGDLS, CDR2 YYNGEE. CDR3 in amino acids: CASSPGQLNTEAFF. The CDR3 DNA reads TGTGCCAGCAGCCCGGGACAGCTGAACACTGAAGCTTTCTTT.

The rearrangement uses TRBV28 and TRBJ2-7, with 13 nucleotides matching TRBD2. V trimming: 10 bases; J trimming: 4 bases; junction bases outside the gene matches: 7. This CDR3 contains 14 residues. Germline V gives CDR1 MDHEN, CDR2 SYDVKM. The CDR3 sequence: CATSGLAGLYEQYF. CDR3 nucleotides: TGTGCCACCTCGGGACTAGCGGGATTGTACGAGCAGTACTTC.

This chain uses TRBV2 with TRBJ2-7, with TRBD2 matching over 7 bases. V was clipped by 11 bases and J by 5 bases; unmatched bases: 15. Germline assignment: CDR1 SNHLY and CDR2 FYNNEI. The CDR3 length is 14 residues. The CDR3 reads CAGRRGDSFDEQYF. DNA for the CDR3: TGTGCCGGACGACGGGGGGATTCTTTCGACGAGCAGTACTTC.

The chain combines TRBV30 with TRBJ1-1, with a tentative D call TRBD1 (5 bases). Per the germline V gene, CDR1 is GTSNPN and CDR2 is SVGIG (reference sequence). CDR3 size: 13 residues. V was cut by 1 base and J by 2 bases, with 8 bases left in between. The CDR3 here is CAWSGQPNTEAFF. CDR3 nucleotides: TGTGCCTGGAGTGGACAGCCAAACACTGAAGCTTTCTTT.

J is TRBJ1-1 and V is TRBV10-1; D not certain. The CDR3 loop spans 15 amino acids. Germline assignment: CDR1 WNHNN and CDR2 SYGVQD (reference sequence). Trimming removed 6 bases at V and 0 bases at J, with 14 bases between. The CDR3 region is CASRETGTMNTEAFF. DNA of the CDR3: TGCGCCAGCAGGGAGACGGGAACCATGAACACTGAAGCTTTCTTT.

The chain has TRBV29-1 and TRBJ2-7; D is unresolved. V lost 4 bases and J lost 3, with 10 bases in between. The V gene's germline CDR1 is SQVTM and CDR2 ANQGSEA. The CDR3 length is 12 residues. CDR3: CSVGPGVYEQYF. CDR3 bases: TGCAGCGTTGGACCAGGCGTCTACGAGCAGTACTTC.

V is TRBV9 and J is TRBJ1-3; D is possibly TRBD1 (5 bases). V was trimmed by 5 bases and J by 8 bases, leaving 11 bases between them. Germline V lookup: CDR1 SGDLS, CDR2 YYNGEE. This CDR3 comprises 12 residues. Written as DNA, the CDR3 is TGTGCCAGCAGGGACTCGGGGGACACCATATATTTT. Amino acids: CASRDSGDTIYF.

This chain uses TRBV24-1 with TRBJ2-1; D unresolved. The CDR3 runs 13 residues. The V and J ends lost 2 bases and 7 bases respectively, with 8 bases between them. CDR1 is KGHDR and CDR2 is SFDVKD in the germline V gene. CDR3 amino acids: CATSDSRSNEQFF. As DNA, the CDR3 is TGTGCCACCAGTGATTCCCGGAGTAATGAGCAGTTCTTC.

V is TRBV25-1 and J is TRBJ1-1; D gene unclear. Germline CDR1 and CDR2: MGHDK and SYGVNS. V shed 3 bases and J shed 5 bases, with 16 bases lying between them. This CDR3 region has 15 residues. The CDR3: CASSDPSGALTEAFF. CDR3 nucleotides: TGTGCCAGCAGTGATCCTTCCGGTGCCCTAACTGAAGCTTTCTTT.

The chain uses TRBV5-1 and TRBJ2-4; TRBD1 might be the D (6 bases). Trimming pared 4 bases from V and 7 bases from J, leaving 21 bases between. Germline CDR1 is SGHRS and CDR2 is YFSETQ. The CDR3 is 16 amino acids. CDR3 amino acids: CASSEGTPVTANIQYF. The CDR3 nucleotides are TGCGCCAGCAGCGAGGGGACACCTGTAACCGCTAACATTCAGTACTTC.

The rearrangement links TRBV30 to TRBJ2-7; possibly TRBD1 for D (6 bases). The CDR3 is made up of 19 amino acids. Per germline, CDR1 GTSNPN and CDR2 SVGIG (reference sequence). V lost 2 bases, J lost 1 base, and 27 bases lay in between. CDR3 in amino acids: CAWSWDRVGKGVASYEQYF. The CDR3 coding sequence is TGTGCCTGGAGTTGGGACCGGGTGGGGAAGGGGGTAGCATCCTACGAGCAGTACTTC.

V gene TRBV5-3 combines with J gene TRBJ1-5; 9 bases fit TRBD1. TRBV5-3 is given ORF status, its function remaining uncertain. V gave up 5 bases and J gave up 6 bases; unmatched junction bases: 9. The CDR3 is 15 residues long. The CDR3 protein is CARRHTGGRSQPQHF. The CDR3, as DNA: TGTGCCAGAAGACACACAGGGGGCCGAAGTCAGCCCCAGCATTTT.

The gene calls are TRBV6-2 or TRBV6-3 and TRBJ1-6; D is unresolved. The germline gives CDR1 MNHEY, CDR2 SVGEGT. The CDR3 spans 16 residues. The V and J ends lost 5 bases and 0 bases respectively, with 11 bases between them. The CDR3 loop is CASSLRSSSYNSPLHF. The CDR3 DNA is TGTGCCAGCAGTCTACGATCTAGCTCCTATAATTCACCCCTCCACTTT.